The T cell receptor beta chain under discussion was sequenced for a study of T-cell memory formation after mild COVID-19. TCRdb reanalysed the 5' RACE reads using MiXCR and keeps one entry per CDR3 protein. The repertoire has 150,000 to 200,000 distinct CDR3 sequences, about 14% of them found once; the top ten carry around 14%. General study points: From day 15 to 85, contracting clones were balanced between CD4 and CD8, whereas later expanders leaned toward CD4+. Nothing showed for sure that second-wave clones peaking on day 37 were SARS-CoV-2 specific. A subset of responding clones appeared in pre-infection memory, suggesting cross-reactive memory joined.

Note on this clonotype: No antigen is known for it.

The CDR3 runs to 16 residues. Trimming removed 2 bases at V and 1 base at J, with 11 bases between. Germline V gene lookup returns CDR1 SGHAT and CDR2 FQNNGV. This sequence originates from an adult woman who had mild COVID-19 (a few samples of this study predate the infection). Cell type and time point are not known. The V call is TRBV11-2, the J call TRBJ2-2; D may be TRBD1 or TRBD2 (6 bases each). The sequenced sample consisted of PBMCs or a T cell subset sorted from them (not recorded which). The chain's CDR3 is CASSLRRGQNTGELFF. The CDR3 DNA is TGTGCCAGCAGCTTAAGACGGGGGCAGAACACCGGGGAGCTGTTTTTT. Using reference TRBV11-2 and TRBJ2-2 for the parts outside the CDR3, the full variable domain is EAGVAQSPRYKIIEKRQSVAFWCNPISGHATLYWYQQILGQGPKLLIQFQNNGVVDDSQLPKDRFSAERLKGVDSTLKIQPAKLEDSAVYLCASSLRRGQNTGELFFGEGSRLTVL.